These 29 T cell receptor beta chains came from one sample sequenced in a study of neoadjuvant nivolumab and ipilimumab in lung cancer. The repertoire was sequenced with immunoSEQ multiplex PCR; TCRdb's copy has only in-frame clones and lacks some. The sample has 10,000 to 15,000 clones; 90% to 96% are singletons. The sequencing used peripheral blood, collected after neoadjuvant nivolumab, alone or with ipilimumab, at or shortly before surgery. The origin of the receptors is an adult with non-small cell lung cancer.

The CDR3 region is CASSSTDITYNEQFF. CDR3 nucleotides: TGTGCCAGTAGCTCGACAGATATTACCTACAATGAGCAGTTCTTC. The rearrangement joins TRBV19 to TRBJ2-1; weak D call: TRBD1 (5 bases). The V gene's germline CDR1 is LNHDA and CDR2 SQIVND (reference sequence). Trimming shortened V by 6 bases and J by 2 bases, and 14 bases separated the two germline ends. The CDR3 runs to 15 residues. Filled out from reference TRBV19 and TRBJ2-1, the complete variable domain reads DGGITQSPKYLFRKEGQNVTLSCEQNLNHDAMYWYRQDPGQGLRLIYYSQIVNDFQKGDIAEGYSVSREKKESFPLTVTSAQKNPTAFYLCASSSTDITYNEQFFGPGTRLTVL.

This clone occurred a few times. This chain connects TRBV10-1 to TRBJ2-6; D remains ambiguous. The CDR3 runs to 15 residues. The germline V gene encodes CDR1 WNHNN and CDR2 SYGVQD (reference sequence). Trimming took 1 base from V and 6 from J, leaving 10 bases between them. CDR3 loop: CASSEWLPPANVLTF. DNA for the CDR3: TGCGCCAGCAGTGAGTGGCTCCCTCCGGCCAACGTCCTGACTTTC.

This clone is a singleton in its sample. The CDR3: CASSLATGGAIRDGYTF. As DNA, the CDR3 is TGTGCCAGCAGCTTAGCTACGGGGGGGGCTATCAGGGATGGCTACACCTTC. The gene calls are TRBV7-2 and TRBJ1-2; tentatively, D is TRBD1 (6 bases). V was shortened by 0 bases and J by 6 bases, with 20 bases between the two germline ends. Germline values: CDR1 SGHTA, CDR2 FQGNSA. This CDR3 has 17 amino acids.

The genes are TRBV7-9 and TRBJ1-4; maybe TRBD1 (6 bases). V was clipped by 4 bases and J by 5 bases, with 17 bases between them. The CDR3 has 16 amino acids. CDR1 SEHNR and CDR2 FQNEAQ come from the germline V gene (reference sequence). CDR3 sequence: CASSSVPGDLNEKLFF. The CDR3 DNA is TGTGCCAGCAGCTCCGTGCCAGGGGACCTGAATGAAAAACTGTTTTTT.

The gene calls are TRBV4-2 and TRBJ2-7, with D unclear. V was clipped by 0 bases and J by 0 bases, with 12 bases between them. The CDR3 has 16 amino acids. The germline V gene has CDR1 LGHNA and CDR2 YNFKEQ. The CDR3 loop is CASSQDLGKASYEQYF. The CDR3 nucleotides are TGTGCCAGCAGCCAAGATCTAGGGAAAGCCTCCTACGAGCAGTACTTC.

This chain joins TRBV19 and TRBJ2-3; D possibly matches TRBD1 or TRBD2 (5 bases each). Trimming left V 9 bases short and J 0 bases short, with 19 bases between. The germline gives CDR1 LNHDA, CDR2 SQIVND (reference sequence). This CDR3 region has 16 residues. The CDR3 region is CASRSARDASTDTQYF. As DNA, the CDR3 is TGTGCCAGCAGGTCGGCCAGGGACGCTAGCACAGATACGCAGTATTTT.

J is TRBJ1-1 and V is TRBV7-2; D unclear. Germline V gene data show CDR1 as SGHTA and CDR2 as FQGNSA. The CDR3 runs to 13 residues. V was clipped by 2 bases and J by 1 base, with 5 bases between them. CDR3 DNA: TGTGCCAGCAGCTTACGGCGGAACACTGAAGCTTTCTTT. Translated, it gives CASSLRRNTEAFF.

This chain joins TRBV30 and TRBJ1-1; D gene ambiguous. CDR1 and CDR2 (germline): GTSNPN, SVGIG (reference sequence). The CDR3 totals 12 residues. Trimming cost V 0 bases and J 4 bases, with 6 bases left between them. Here the CDR3 DNA reads TGTGCCTGGAGTGTAGGGATCACTGAAGCTTTCTTT. It codes for CAWSVGITEAFF. Full variable domain (remainder filled in from reference TRBV30 and TRBJ1-1): SQTIHQWPATLVQPVGSPLSLECTVEGTSNPNLYWYRQAAGRGLQLLFYSVGIGQISSEVPQNLSASRPQDRQFILSSKKLLLSDSGFYLCAWSVGITEAFFGQGTRLTVV.

V gene TRBV7-2 combines with J gene TRBJ1-5, with D maybe TRBD1 (5 bases). From germline, CDR1 is SGHTA and CDR2 FQGNSA. This CDR3 is 16 amino acids long. V shed 3 bases and J shed 2 bases, with 14 bases lying between them. The DNA for the CDR3 is TGTGCCAGCAGCTTGGTAGACAGTGCAGGCAATCAGCCCCAGCATTTT. It codes for CASSLVDSAGNQPQHF. The whole variable domain, remainder taken from reference TRBV7-2 and TRBJ1-5, is GAGVSQSPSNKVTEKGKDVELRCDPISGHTALYWYRQSLGQGLEFLIYFQGNSAPDKSGLPSDRFSAERTGGSVSTLTIQRTQQEDSAVYLCASSLVDSAGNQPQHFGDGTRLSIL.

This chain joins TRBV21-1 and TRBJ2-7. TRBV21-1 is a listed pseudogene. The CDR3 is made up of 10 amino acids. CDR3 DNA sequence: TGTGCCAGCAGCAACTACGAGCAGTACTTC. Its translation is CASSNYEQYF.

V gene TRBV11-2 combines with J gene TRBJ1-2; 10 nucleotides agree with TRBD1. The CDR3 covers 16 residues. Germline-derived CDR1 and CDR2 are SGHAT and FQNNGV. Trimming removed 2 bases from V and 4 bases from J; junction bases left unmatched: 7. The CDR3 bases are TGTGCCAGCAGCTTAATAGACAGGGGGCCGGGCTATGGCTACACCTTC. Its translation is CASSLIDRGPGYGYTF.

The CDR3 protein is CASSPLEASTDTQYF. The CDR3 nucleotides are TGTGCCAGCTCACCCTTGGAGGCTAGCACAGATACGCAGTATTTT. The chain employs TRBV18 and TRBJ2-3; possibly TRBD2 for D (5 bases). This CDR3 has 15 residues. CDR1 is KGHSH, CDR2 LQKENI, per germline. Trimming stripped 3 bases from V and 0 bases from J, with 10 bases between.

The DNA of the CDR3 is TGTGCCAGCAGCCAAGTACTCTTGCCCCCGGCGGAGCAGTACTTC. Amino acids: CASSQVLLPPAEQYF. This chain connects TRBV14 to TRBJ2-7; D ambiguous. CDR1 is SGHDN and CDR2 is FVKESK in the germline V gene. The CDR3 has 15 residues. The V and J ends lost 1 base and 7 bases respectively, with 17 bases between them.

This chain links TRBV27 with TRBJ2-3; D might be TRBD1 (6 bases). Per the germline V gene, CDR1 is MNHEY and CDR2 is SMNVEV (reference sequence). This CDR3 is 14 amino acids long. V was clipped by 5 bases and J by 2 bases, with 11 bases between them. CDR3 DNA: TGTGCCAGCAGTCCGGACAGTCCCACAGATACGCAGTATTTT. Translated: CASSPDSPTDTQYF.

The genes are TRBV30 and TRBJ2-3; tentatively, D is TRBD2 (6 bases). V gave up 0 bases and J gave up 0 bases, with 10 bases separating them. Germline V gene sequence: CDR1 GTSNPN, CDR2 SVGIG (reference sequence). CDR3 length equals 15 residues. DNA of the CDR3: TGTGCCTGGAGTGTGGGGACTGCTAGCACAGATACGCAGTATTTT. Amino acid sequence: CAWSVGTASTDTQYF.

The genes are TRBV19 and TRBJ1-5, with 8 bases identical to TRBD1. Germline CDR1 is LNHDA and CDR2 is SQIVND (reference sequence). Trimming at V came to 5 bases and at J to 0 bases, leaving 3 bases not matched to a gene. The CDR3 consists of 15 residues. As DNA, the CDR3 is TGTGCCAGTAGTTGGACAGGGTATAGCAATCAGCCCCAGCATTTT. It specifies CASSWTGYSNQPQHF.

The chain uses TRBV11-1 and TRBJ2-5; the D gene is possibly TRBD1 (6 bases). There are 15 residues in the CDR3. The V gene lost 5 bases and the J gene lost 1 base, with 14 bases spanning the gap. Germline CDR1 is SGHAT and CDR2 is FQDESV (reference sequence). DNA of the CDR3: TGTGCCAGCAGCGAGCAGGGGTGGGTCCAAGAGACCCAGTACTTC. Translation gives CASSEQGWVQETQYF.

The chain uses TRBV30 and TRBJ1-1; D remains unclear. The CDR3 extends over 13 amino acids. V was pared by 1 base and J by 1 base, with 7 bases between. Germline CDR1 reads GTSNPN; CDR2 reads SVGIG (reference sequence). CDR3 sequence (DNA): TGTGCCTGGAGTGCAAATTCGAACACTGAAGCTTTCTTT. Translated, it gives CAWSANSNTEAFF.

The genes are TRBV7-9 and TRBJ2-2; the match to TRBD2 covers 12 bases. The CDR3 covers 18 residues. CDR1 is SEHNR and CDR2 is FQNEAQ in the germline V gene (reference sequence). Trimming removed 3 bases from V and 9 bases from J; junction bases left unmatched: 14. The CDR3: CASSFPRRLAGVGRELFF. CDR3 nucleotides: TGTGCCAGCAGCTTCCCACGACGACTAGCGGGAGTCGGCCGGGAGCTGTTTTTT.

This clone was seen just once. This rearrangement joins TRBV5-1 to TRBJ2-1; TRBD2 agrees at 12 bases. V lost 3 bases to trimming and J lost 4 bases; unmatched junction nucleotides: 8. The CDR3 spans 17 residues. Germline V gene sequence: CDR1 SGHRS, CDR2 YFSETQ. The CDR3 DNA reads TGCGCCAGCAGCTCAACTAGCGGGAGGCTCCTTTACAATGAGCAGTTCTTC. Translated, it gives CASSSTSGRLLYNEQFF.

For this clone: The same CDR3 also results from other DNA sequences found in this sample. The rearrangement uses TRBV7-2 and TRBJ1-2; D may be TRBD1 (6 bases). Germline V lookup: CDR1 SGHTA, CDR2 FQGNSA. The CDR3 loop spans 15 amino acids. V lost 7 bases and J lost 2, with 17 bases in between. The CDR3 sequence: CASNFEGRGNYGYTF. Written as DNA, the CDR3 is TGTGCCAGCAACTTTGAGGGAAGGGGGAACTATGGCTACACCTTC.

The CDR3 region is CASSYRQGANSYEQYF. CDR3 nucleotide sequence: TGTGCCAGCAGTTATAGGCAGGGGGCGAACTCCTACGAGCAGTACTTC. The rearrangement joins TRBV6-5 to TRBJ2-7; 8 bases fit TRBD1. There are 16 residues in the CDR3. J was trimmed by 0 bases and V by 3 bases; bases with no gene match: 7. Germline-derived CDR1 and CDR2 are MNHEY and SVGAGI.

CDR3 protein: CASSLRGVADTQYF. CDR3 in DNA: TGTGCCAGCAGTTTGCGAGGGGTTGCAGATACGCAGTATTTT. The V and J genes are TRBV28 and TRBJ2-3, with D perhaps being TRBD1 or TRBD2 (5 bases each). V shed 3 bases and J shed 4 bases, with 11 bases lying between them. The CDR3 consists of 14 residues. Germline V CDR1 and CDR2: MDHEN, SYDVKM.

The rearrangement links TRBV2 to TRBJ2-6; the D is unclear. This CDR3 is 15 amino acids long. Trimming shortened V by 2 bases and J by 2 bases, and 7 bases separated the two germline ends. CDR1 and CDR2 (germline): SNHLY, FYNNEI. The CDR3 loop is CASSESAPGANVLTF. Written as DNA, the CDR3 is TGTGCCAGCAGTGAATCGGCGCCTGGGGCCAACGTCCTGACTTTC. Full variable domain (outside the CDR3, taken from reference TRBV2 and TRBJ2-6): EPEVTQTPSHQVTQMGQEVILRCVPISNHLYFYWYRQILGQKVEFLVSFYNNEISEKSEIFDDQFSVERPDGSNFTLKIRSTKLEDSAMYFCASSESAPGANVLTFGAGSRLTVL.

A note on this clone: Germline and junction disagree at one end, which may indicate a read error. This sequence joins TRBV7-2 and TRBJ1-5; TRBD1 might be the D (5 bases). CDR1 and CDR2 from the germline V gene are SGHTA and FQGNSA. The CDR3 length is 17 residues. This chain's CDR3 is CASSLVGPRTINEPQHF. CDR3 DNA sequence: TGTGCCAGCAGCTTAGTGGGGCCTCGAACCATCAATGAGCCCCAGCATTTT.

This chain connects TRBV14 to TRBJ2-2; TRBD1 matches 10 bases. V dropped 4 bases and J dropped 4; count of bases not matched to a gene: 3. This CDR3 comprises 15 residues. CDR1 is SGHDN, CDR2 FVKESK, per germline. CDR3 residues: CASSPWTGGTGELFF. The CDR3 DNA sequence: TGTGCCAGCAGCCCATGGACAGGGGGCACCGGGGAGCTGTTTTTT.

This chain uses TRBV14 with TRBJ2-7, with 9 bases fitting TRBD2. The CDR3 loop spans 14 amino acids. Germline V gives CDR1 SGHDN, CDR2 FVKESK. The junction had 3 bases not matched to a gene; V was cut back by 2 bases and J by 4 bases. CDR3 bases: TGTGCCAGCAGCCAATATCTAGCGGGGTACGAGCAGTACTTC. Its protein is CASSQYLAGYEQYF. The full variable domain, in which reference TRBV14 and TRBJ2-7 provide the parts outside the CDR3, is EAGVTQFPSHSVIEKGQTVTLRCDPISGHDNLYWYRRVMGKEIKFLLHFVKESKQDESGMPNNRFLAERTGGTYSTLKVQPAELEDSGVYFCASSQYLAGYEQYFGPGTRLTVT.

This clone was counted once. The J gene is TRBJ2-7, the V gene TRBV19; TRBD1 matches at 8 bases. V trimming: 5 bases; J trimming: 2 bases; junction bases outside the gene matches: 8. The CDR3 runs 15 residues. The germline V gene encodes CDR1 LNHDA and CDR2 SQIVND (reference sequence). The CDR3 bases are TGTGCCAGTAGTCCCGGACAGGGTCTCACCTACGAGCAGTACTTC. Protein product: CASSPGQGLTYEQYF. Filled out from reference TRBV19 and TRBJ2-7, the complete variable domain reads DGGITQSPKYLFRKEGQNVTLSCEQNLNHDAMYWYRQDPGQGLRLIYYSQIVNDFQKGDIAEGYSVSREKKESFPLTVTSAQKNPTAFYLCASSPGQGLTYEQYFGPGTRLTVT.

This clone appeared once. This chain's CDR3 is CASSQVDSGNWDYNEQFF. The CDR3 bases are TGCGCCAGCAGCCAAGTCGATAGCGGGAATTGGGATTACAATGAGCAGTTCTTC. V and J are TRBV4-1 and TRBJ2-1; 8 bases line up with TRBD2. The CDR3 runs 18 residues. Per germline, CDR1 MGHRA and CDR2 YSYEKL. J was trimmed by 4 bases and V by 1 base; bases with no gene match: 12.